These 8 T cell receptor beta chains were sequenced from one sample in a study of T cell responses to AZD1222 COVID-19 vaccine. Sequencing was performed with immunoSEQ multiplex PCR; in TCRdb, only in-frame clones are kept and a portion is missing. The sample holds about 170,000 clones, roughly 85% seen once. The specimen comprised peripheral blood, sampled 28 days after the second AZD1222 dose. These receptors came from an adult who received the AZD1222 COVID-19 vaccine.

The chain carries TRBV18 and TRBJ1-2, with D unclear. The germline CDR1 and CDR2 sequences are KGHSH and LQKENI. CDR3 length: 13 residues. Trimming pared 6 bases from V and 8 bases from J, leaving 16 bases between. CDR3 region: CASSVLEGDGYTF. The CDR3 DNA reads TGTGCCAGCTCCGTCCTTGAGGGAGACGGCTACACCTTC.

This sequence joins TRBV7-9 and TRBJ2-7; 8 bases align to TRBD1. Germline V gives CDR1 SEHNR, CDR2 FQNEAQ (reference sequence). The ends lost 1 base at V and 7 bases at J; junction bases unmatched: 3. This CDR3 region has 13 residues. The CDR3 reads CASSLGTGREQYF. CDR3 coding DNA: TGTGCCAGCAGCTTAGGGACAGGGCGGGAGCAGTACTTC.

CDR3: CAWRRQGNTEAFF. In DNA form, the CDR3 reads TGTGCCTGGAGGAGACAGGGTAACACTGAAGCTTTCTTT. V usage is TRBV30 and J usage is TRBJ1-1; 7 bases match TRBD1. The CDR3 consists of 13 residues. With 3 bases clipped from V and 2 bases from J, the junction kept 3 bases outside the gene matches. In germline, CDR1 is GTSNPN, CDR2 SVGIG (reference sequence).

This sequence joins TRBV4-1 and TRBJ2-7; D might be TRBD1 (6 bases). CDR3 length equals 16 residues. Germline V gene sequence: CDR1 MGHRA, CDR2 YSYEKL. Trimming shortened V by 1 base and J by 2 bases, and 15 bases separated the two germline ends. The CDR3 region is CASSQGPPDSPYEQYF. CDR3 coding DNA: TGCGCCAGCAGCCAAGGGCCCCCGGACAGCCCCTACGAGCAGTACTTC.

The chain carries TRBV12-5 and TRBJ1-5; the D is unclear. Deletions cut 3 bases from V and 1 base from J, with 4 bases between. This CDR3 has 13 amino acids. Germline-derived CDR1 and CDR2 are LGHNT and FRNRAP. CDR3 in amino acids: CASGFTSNQPQHF. For the CDR3, the DNA is TGTGCTAGTGGTTTTACGAGCAATCAGCCCCAGCATTTT.

V gene TRBV5-5 combines with J gene TRBJ1-1; 8 positions match TRBD1. This CDR3 is 15 amino acids long. The V gene's germline CDR1 is SGHKS and CDR2 YYEKEE (reference sequence). V trimming: 1 base; J trimming: 3 bases; junction bases outside the gene matches: 5. CDR3 loop: CASSLTGGRDTEAFF. CDR3 nucleotides: TGTGCCAGCAGCTTGACAGGGGGTAGGGACACTGAAGCTTTCTTT.

The chain couples TRBV7-2 to TRBJ1-5; unclear D gene. Germline CDR1 is SGHTA and CDR2 is FQGNSA. The length of the CDR3 is 14 residues. With 2 bases removed from V and 2 bases from J, the gap between germline ends came to 7 bases. The CDR3 reads CASSLRQGNQPQHF. CDR3 DNA sequence: TGTGCCAGCAGCTTAAGGCAGGGCAATCAGCCCCAGCATTTT.

This chain links TRBV19 with TRBJ2-6; a weak D match, TRBD1 (6 bases). CDR1 is LNHDA and CDR2 is SQIVND in the germline V gene (reference sequence). Trimming pared 11 bases from V and 4 bases from J, leaving 12 bases between. This CDR3 is 13 amino acids long. The CDR3, as DNA: TGTGCCGTGAGGGGGACAGGGGCCAACGTCCTGACTTTC. It is translated as CAVRGTGANVLTF.